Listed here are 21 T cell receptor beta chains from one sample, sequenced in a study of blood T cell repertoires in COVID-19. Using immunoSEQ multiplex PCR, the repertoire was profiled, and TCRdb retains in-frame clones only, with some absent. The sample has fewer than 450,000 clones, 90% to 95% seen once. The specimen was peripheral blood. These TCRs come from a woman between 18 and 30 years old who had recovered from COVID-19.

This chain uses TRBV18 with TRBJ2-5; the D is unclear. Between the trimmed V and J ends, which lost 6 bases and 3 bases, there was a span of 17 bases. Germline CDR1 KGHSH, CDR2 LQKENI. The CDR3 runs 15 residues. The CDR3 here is CASSPFSAVEETQYF. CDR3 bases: TGTGCCAGCTCGCCGTTTTCGGCGGTTGAAGAGACCCAGTACTTC.

For the CDR3, the DNA is TGTGCCAGCAGCCCAGGACGAGGGAGGGAGACCCAGTACTTC. It specifies CASSPGRGRETQYF. The chain couples TRBV7-9 to TRBJ2-5; TRBD2 is a possible D gene (6 bases). With 5 bases removed from V and 5 bases from J, the gap between germline ends came to 15 bases. There are 14 residues in the CDR3. Germline CDR1 is SEHNR and CDR2 is FQNEAQ (reference sequence).

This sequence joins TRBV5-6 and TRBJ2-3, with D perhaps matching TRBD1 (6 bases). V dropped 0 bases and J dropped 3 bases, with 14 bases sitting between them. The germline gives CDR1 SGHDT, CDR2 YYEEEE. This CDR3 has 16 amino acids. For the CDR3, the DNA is TGTGCCAGCAGCTTGGATGGTGGGGGCTGGACAGATACGCAGTATTTT. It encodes CASSLDGGGWTDTQYF.

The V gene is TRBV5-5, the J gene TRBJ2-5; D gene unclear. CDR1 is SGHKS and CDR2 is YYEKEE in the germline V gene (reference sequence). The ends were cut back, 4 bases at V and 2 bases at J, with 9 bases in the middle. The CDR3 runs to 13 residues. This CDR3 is CASSQRFQETQYF. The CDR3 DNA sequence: TGTGCCAGCAGCCAGAGGTTTCAAGAGACCCAGTACTTC.

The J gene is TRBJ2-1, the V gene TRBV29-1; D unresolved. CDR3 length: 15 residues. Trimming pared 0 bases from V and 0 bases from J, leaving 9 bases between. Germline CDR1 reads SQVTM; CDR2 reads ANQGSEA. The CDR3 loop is CSVEDPASSYNEQFF. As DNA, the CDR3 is TGCAGCGTTGAAGACCCGGCTAGCTCCTACAATGAGCAGTTCTTC.

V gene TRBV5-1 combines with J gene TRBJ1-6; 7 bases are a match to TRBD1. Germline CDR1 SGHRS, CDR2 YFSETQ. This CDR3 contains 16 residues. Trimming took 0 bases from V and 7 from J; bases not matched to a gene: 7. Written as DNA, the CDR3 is TGCGCCAGCAGCTTGGACCTGACAGGGAAGAATTCACCCCTCCACTTT. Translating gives CASSLDLTGKNSPLHF.

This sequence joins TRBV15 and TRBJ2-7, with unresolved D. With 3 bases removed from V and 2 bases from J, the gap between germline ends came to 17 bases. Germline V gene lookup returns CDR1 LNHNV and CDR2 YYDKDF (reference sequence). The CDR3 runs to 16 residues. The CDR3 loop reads CATSSLSSPRPYEQYV. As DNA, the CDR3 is TGTGCCACCAGCAGCCTTAGCAGTCCCCGGCCCTACGAGCAGTACGTC.

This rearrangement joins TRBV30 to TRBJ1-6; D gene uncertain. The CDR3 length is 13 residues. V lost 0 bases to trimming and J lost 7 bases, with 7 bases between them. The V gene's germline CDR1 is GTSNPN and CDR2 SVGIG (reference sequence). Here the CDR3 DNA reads TGTGCCTGGAGTGTACTCCTAAATTCACCCCTCCACTTT. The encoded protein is CAWSVLLNSPLHF.

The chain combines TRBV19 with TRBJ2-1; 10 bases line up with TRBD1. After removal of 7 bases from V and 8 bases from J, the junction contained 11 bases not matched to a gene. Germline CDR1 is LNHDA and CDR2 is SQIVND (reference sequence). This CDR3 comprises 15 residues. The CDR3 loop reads CASTTLGTGAHEQFF. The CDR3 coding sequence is TGTGCCAGTACGACCCTCGGGACAGGGGCCCATGAGCAGTTCTTC.

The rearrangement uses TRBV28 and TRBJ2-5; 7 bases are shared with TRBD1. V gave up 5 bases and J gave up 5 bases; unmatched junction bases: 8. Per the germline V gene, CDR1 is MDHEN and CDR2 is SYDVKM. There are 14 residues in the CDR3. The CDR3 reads CASSTRQGLETQYF. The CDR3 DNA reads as TGTGCCAGCAGTACCCGACAGGGCTTGGAGACCCAGTACTTC. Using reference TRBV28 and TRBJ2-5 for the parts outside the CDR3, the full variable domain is DVKVTQSSRYLVKRTGEKVFLECVQDMDHENMFWYRQDPGLGLRLIYFSYDVKMKEKGDIPEGYSVSREKKERFSLILESASTNQTSMYLCASSTRQGLETQYFGPGTRLLVL.

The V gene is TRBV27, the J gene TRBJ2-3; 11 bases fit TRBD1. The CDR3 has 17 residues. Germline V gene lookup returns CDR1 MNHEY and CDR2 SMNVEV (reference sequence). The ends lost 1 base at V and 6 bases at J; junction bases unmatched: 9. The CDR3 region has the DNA TGTGCCAGCAGTTTATTGGGTCGGACAGGGGGCGCCGATACGCAGTATTTT. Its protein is CASSLLGRTGGADTQYF.

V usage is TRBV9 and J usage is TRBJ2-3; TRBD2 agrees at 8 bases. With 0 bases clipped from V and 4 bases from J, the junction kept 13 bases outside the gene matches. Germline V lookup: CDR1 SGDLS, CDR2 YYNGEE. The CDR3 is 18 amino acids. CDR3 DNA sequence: TGTGCCAGCAGCGTAGCGCCCGGCGCGGGAGGCGTCGCAGATACGCAGTATTTT. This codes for CASSVAPGAGGVADTQYF.

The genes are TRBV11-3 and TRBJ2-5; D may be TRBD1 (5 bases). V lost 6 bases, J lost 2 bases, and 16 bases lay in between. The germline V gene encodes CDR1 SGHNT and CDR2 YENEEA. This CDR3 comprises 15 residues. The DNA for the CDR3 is TGTGCCAGCAGGGTTACAGGTAGTGGGCAAGAGACCCAGTACTTC. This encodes CASRVTGSGQETQYF.

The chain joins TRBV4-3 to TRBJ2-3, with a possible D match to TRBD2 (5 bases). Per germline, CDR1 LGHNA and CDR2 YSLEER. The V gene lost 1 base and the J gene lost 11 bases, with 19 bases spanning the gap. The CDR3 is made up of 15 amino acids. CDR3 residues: CASSQGSTGSARQYF. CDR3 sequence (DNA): TGCGCCAGCAGCCAAGGTAGTACGGGGTCTGCGAGGCAGTATTTT.

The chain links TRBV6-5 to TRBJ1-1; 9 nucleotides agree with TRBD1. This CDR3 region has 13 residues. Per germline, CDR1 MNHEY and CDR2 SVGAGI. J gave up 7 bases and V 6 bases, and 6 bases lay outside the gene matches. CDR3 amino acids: CASRQGALVEAFF. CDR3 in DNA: TGTGCCAGCAGACAGGGGGCTTTGGTTGAAGCTTTCTTT.

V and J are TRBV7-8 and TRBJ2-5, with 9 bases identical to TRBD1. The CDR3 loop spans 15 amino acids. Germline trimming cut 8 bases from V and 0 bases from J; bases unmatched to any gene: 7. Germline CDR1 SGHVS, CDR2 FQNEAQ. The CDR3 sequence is CASGRTGDYQETQYF. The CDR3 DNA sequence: TGTGCCAGCGGTCGGACAGGGGATTACCAAGAGACCCAGTACTTC.

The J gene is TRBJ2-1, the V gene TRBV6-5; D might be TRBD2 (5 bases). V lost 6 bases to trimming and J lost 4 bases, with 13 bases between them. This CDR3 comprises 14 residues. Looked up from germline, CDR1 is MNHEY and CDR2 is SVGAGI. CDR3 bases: TGTGCCAGCAGAAGCGGTTCCGCTTACAATGAGCAGTTCTTC. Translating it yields CASRSGSAYNEQFF.

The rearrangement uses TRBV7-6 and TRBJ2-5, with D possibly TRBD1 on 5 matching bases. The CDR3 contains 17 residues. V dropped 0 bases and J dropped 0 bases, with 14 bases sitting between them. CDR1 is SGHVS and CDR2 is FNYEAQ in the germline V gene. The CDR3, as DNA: TGTGCCAGCAGCTTAGCCCAAAGGGGCGGTGACCAAGAGACCCAGTACTTC. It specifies CASSLAQRGGDQETQYF.

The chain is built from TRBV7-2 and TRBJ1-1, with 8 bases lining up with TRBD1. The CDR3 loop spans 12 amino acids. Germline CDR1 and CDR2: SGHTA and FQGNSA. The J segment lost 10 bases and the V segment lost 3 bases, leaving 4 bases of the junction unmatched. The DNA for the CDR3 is TGTGCCAGCAGCTTTCCAGGGGGCCGAGCTTTCTTT. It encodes CASSFPGGRAFF.

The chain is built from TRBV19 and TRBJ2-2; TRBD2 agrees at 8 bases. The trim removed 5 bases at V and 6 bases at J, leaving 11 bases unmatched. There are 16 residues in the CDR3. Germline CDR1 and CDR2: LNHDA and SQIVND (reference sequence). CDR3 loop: CASSYGAGGSAGELFF. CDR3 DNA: TGTGCCAGTAGTTACGGGGCGGGAGGCTCCGCCGGGGAGCTGTTTTTT.

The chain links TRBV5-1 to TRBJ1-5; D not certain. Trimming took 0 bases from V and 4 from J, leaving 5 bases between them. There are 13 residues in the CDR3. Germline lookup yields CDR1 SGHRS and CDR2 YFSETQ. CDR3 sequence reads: CASSLGQNQPQHF. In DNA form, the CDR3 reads TGCGCCAGCAGCTTGGGTCAAAATCAGCCCCAGCATTTT. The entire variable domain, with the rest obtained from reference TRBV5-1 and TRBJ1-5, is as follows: KAGVTQTPRYLIKTRGQQVTLSCSPISGHRSVSWYQQTPGQGLQFLFEYFSETQRNKGNFPGRFSGRQFSNSRSEMNVSTLELGDSALYLCASSLGQNQPQHFGDGTRLSIL.